This T cell receptor beta chain was recorded in a study of PD-L1 blockade in urothelial cancer. Study-level findings and limits: The study found that durable-benefit patients expanded tumor-associated blood clones more at 3 weeks.

The germline V gene has CDR1 SGHNT and CDR2 YYREEE (reference sequence). The CDR3 length is 13 residues. The V and J ends lost 5 bases and 6 bases, in that order; junction bases with no gene match: 7. This clone was seen a few times. Its specificity is unknown. Time point reported: peripheral blood 6 weeks after treatment start. Locally advanced or metastatic urothelial carcinoma was present in patients. The data were produced by immunoSEQ multiplex PCR, yet TCRdb's version contains in-frame clones alone and is incomplete. The data show 40,000 to 55,000 clones, approximately 90% seen once. The chain has TRBV5-4 and TRBJ2-7; the match to TRBD2 covers 8 bases. The sequenced sample was PBMCs, obtained around atezolizumab (anti-PD-L1) treatment. The sequence was obtained from a man aged 55 to 70 with urothelial cancer. As DNA, the CDR3 is TGTGCCAGCAGTCCGGGACTAGTAGTCGAGCAGTACTTC. Its protein product is CASSPGLVVEQYF.